This TCR beta chain was observed in a study of shared clonotypes between healthy human individuals. About the study: Per-donor plates numbered three CD4 naive, three CD4 memory, two CD8 naive and one CD8 memory.

Subsets obtained from CD4+ cells comprised CD45RA+ naive and CD45RA-negative memory cells. In the original workflow: Junction-only sequences produced by ImmunoSEQ had no quality scores, so filtering differed. Here immunoSEQ multiplex PCR was the method, and the copy in TCRdb shows in-frame clones only, minus some. For V, J and clone size, that table is used; D and trimming come from the DNA. The sample includes some 630,000 clones, approximately 75% of them seen just once. From germline, CDR1 is SGHRS and CDR2 YFSETQ. V dropped 5 bases and J dropped 3 bases, with 12 bases sitting between them. CDR3 size: 14 residues. Remarks on this clone: At the DNA level, this CDR3 is encoded by other sequences in the same sample as well.

The rearrangement links TRBV5-1 to TRBJ2-1; TRBD2 is a possible D gene (6 bases). Sequencing was performed on memory CD4+ T cells sorted from blood. Subset defined: CD45RA-negative fraction. The sequence was obtained from a woman aged 30 to 39 in good health. In DNA, the CDR3 is TGCGCCAGCAGGCTTGACGGGGGCTACAATGAGCAGTTCTTC. Translation: CASRLDGGYNEQFF.